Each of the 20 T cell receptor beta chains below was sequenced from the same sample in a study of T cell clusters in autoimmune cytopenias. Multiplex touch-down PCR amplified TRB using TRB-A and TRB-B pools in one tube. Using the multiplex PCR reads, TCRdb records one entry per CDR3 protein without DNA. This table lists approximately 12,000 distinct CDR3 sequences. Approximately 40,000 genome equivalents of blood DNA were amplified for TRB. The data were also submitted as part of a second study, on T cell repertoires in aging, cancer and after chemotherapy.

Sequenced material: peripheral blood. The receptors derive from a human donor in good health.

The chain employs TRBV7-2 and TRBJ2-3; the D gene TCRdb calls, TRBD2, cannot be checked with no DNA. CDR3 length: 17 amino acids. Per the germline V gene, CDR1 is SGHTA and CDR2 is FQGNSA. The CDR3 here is CASSLVSSGGGEDTQYF.

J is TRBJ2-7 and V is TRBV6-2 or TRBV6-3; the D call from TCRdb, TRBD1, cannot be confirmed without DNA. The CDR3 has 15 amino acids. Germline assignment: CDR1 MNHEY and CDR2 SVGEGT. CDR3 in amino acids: CASTRGGAPYGEQYF.

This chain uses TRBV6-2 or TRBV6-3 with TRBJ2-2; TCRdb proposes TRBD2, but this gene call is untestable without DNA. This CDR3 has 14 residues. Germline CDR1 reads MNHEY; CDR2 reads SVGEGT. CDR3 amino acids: CASRPSETSGELFF.

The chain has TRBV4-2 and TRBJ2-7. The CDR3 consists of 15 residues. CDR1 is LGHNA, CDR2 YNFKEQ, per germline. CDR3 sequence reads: CASSQDVGSSYEQYF.

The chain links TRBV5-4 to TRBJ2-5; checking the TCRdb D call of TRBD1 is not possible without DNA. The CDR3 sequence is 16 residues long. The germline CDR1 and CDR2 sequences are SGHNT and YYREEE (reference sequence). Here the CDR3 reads CASSLGRARTQETQYF. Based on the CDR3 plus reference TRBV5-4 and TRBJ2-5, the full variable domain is ETGVTQSPTHLIKTRGQQVTLRCSSQSGHNTVSWYQQALGQGPQFIFQYYREEENGRGNFPPRFSGLQFPNYSSELNVNALELDDSALYLCASSLGRARTQETQYFGPGTRLLVL.

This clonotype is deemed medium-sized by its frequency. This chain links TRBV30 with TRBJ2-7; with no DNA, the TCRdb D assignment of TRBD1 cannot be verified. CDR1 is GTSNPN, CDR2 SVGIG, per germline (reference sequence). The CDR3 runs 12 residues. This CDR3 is CASLGTGTEQYF.

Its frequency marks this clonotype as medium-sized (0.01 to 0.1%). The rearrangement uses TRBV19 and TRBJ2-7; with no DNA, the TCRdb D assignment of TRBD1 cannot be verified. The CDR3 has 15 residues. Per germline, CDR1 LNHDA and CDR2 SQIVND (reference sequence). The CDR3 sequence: CASSIAGGNSYEQYF. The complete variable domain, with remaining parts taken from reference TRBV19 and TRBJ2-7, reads DGGITQSPKYLFRKEGQNVTLSCEQNLNHDAMYWYRQDPGQGLRLIYYSQIVNDFQKGDIAEGYSVSREKKESFPLTVTSAQKNPTAFYLCASSIAGGNSYEQYFGPGTRLTVT.

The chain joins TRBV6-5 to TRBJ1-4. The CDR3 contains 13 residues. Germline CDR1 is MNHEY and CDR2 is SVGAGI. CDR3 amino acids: CASSLRYNEKLFF.

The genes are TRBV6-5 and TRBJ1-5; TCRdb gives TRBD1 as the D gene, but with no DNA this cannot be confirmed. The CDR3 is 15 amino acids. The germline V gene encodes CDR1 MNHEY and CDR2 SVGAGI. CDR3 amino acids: CASSSLGQSTQPQHF.

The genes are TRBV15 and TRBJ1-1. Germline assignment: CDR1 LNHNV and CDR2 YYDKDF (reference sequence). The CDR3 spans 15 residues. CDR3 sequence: CATSRASGGGTEAFF.

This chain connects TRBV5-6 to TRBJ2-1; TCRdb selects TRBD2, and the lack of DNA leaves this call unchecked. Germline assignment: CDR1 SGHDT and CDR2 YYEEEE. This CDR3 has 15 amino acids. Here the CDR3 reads CASSLRWEAYNEQFF.

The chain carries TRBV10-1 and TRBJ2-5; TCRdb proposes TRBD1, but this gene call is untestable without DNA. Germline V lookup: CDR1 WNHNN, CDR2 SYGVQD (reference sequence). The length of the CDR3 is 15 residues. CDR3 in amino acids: CASSTGTGEGETQYF.

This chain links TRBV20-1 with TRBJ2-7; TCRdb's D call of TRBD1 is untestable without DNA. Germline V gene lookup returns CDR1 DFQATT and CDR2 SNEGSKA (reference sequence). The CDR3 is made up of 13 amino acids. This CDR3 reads CSAPIYRGEEQYF.

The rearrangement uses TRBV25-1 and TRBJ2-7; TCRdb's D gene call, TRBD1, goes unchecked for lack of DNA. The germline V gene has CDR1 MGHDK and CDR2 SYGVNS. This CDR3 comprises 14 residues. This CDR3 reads CASSDRQGVGEQYF.

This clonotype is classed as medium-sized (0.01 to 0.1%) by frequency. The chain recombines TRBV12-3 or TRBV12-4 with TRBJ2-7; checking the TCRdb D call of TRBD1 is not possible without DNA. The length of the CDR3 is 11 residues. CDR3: CASGGGHEQYF.

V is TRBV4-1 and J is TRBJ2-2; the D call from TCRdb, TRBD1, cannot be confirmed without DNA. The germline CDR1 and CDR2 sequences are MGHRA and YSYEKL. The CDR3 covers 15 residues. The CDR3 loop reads CASSRSGGNTGELFF.

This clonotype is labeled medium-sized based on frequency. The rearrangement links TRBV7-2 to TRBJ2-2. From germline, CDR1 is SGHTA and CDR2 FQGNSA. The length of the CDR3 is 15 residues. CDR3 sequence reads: CASSMKSRGTGELFF.

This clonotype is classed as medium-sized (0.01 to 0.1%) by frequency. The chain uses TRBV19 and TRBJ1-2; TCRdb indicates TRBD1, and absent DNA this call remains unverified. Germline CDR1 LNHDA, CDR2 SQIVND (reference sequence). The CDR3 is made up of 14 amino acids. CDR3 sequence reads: CASSRAGTVTGYTF. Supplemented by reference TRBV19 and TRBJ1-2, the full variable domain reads DGGITQSPKYLFRKEGQNVTLSCEQNLNHDAMYWYRQDPGQGLRLIYYSQIVNDFQKGDIAEGYSVSREKKESFPLTVTSAQKNPTAFYLCASSRAGTVTGYTFGSGTRLTVV.

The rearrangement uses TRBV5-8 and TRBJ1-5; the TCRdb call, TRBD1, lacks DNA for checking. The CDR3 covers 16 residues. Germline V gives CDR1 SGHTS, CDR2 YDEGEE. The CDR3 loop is CASSLGQVPRNQPQHF.

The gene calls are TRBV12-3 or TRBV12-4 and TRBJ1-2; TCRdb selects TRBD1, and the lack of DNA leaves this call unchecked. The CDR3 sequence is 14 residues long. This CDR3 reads CASSSRQGPYGYTF.